Presented here are 9 T cell receptor beta chains from one specimen sequenced in a study of T cell changes during pregnancy in multiple sclerosis. Only in-frame clones appear in the TCRdb table, and some are missing; sequencing was by immunoSEQ multiplex PCR. The profile shows 70,000 to 100,000 clones, around 93% of them singletons. The sequencing used peripheral blood, collected in the third trimester of pregnancy. The origin of the receptors is a female donor with multiple sclerosis, enrolled in a pregnancy study.

The chain joins TRBV7-2 to TRBJ1-1; 8 nucleotides agree with TRBD1. The V and J ends lost 4 bases and 1 base, in that order; junction bases with no gene match: 5. This CDR3 contains 15 residues. CDR1 is SGHTA, CDR2 FQGNSA, per germline. CDR3 amino acids: CASSSGQGPNTEAFF. DNA of the CDR3: TGTGCCAGCAGCTCCGGACAGGGACCGAACACTGAAGCTTTCTTT.

The rearrangement uses TRBV7-2 and TRBJ2-7, with 8 bases matching TRBD1. Germline CDR1 and CDR2: SGHTA and FQGNSA. The CDR3 sequence is 13 residues long. The J segment lost 5 bases and the V segment lost 2 bases, leaving 2 bases of the junction unmatched. The CDR3 DNA reads as TGTGCCAGCAGCTTATCAGGGGGCCACGAGCAGTACTTC. As protein: CASSLSGGHEQYF.

This chain uses TRBV19 with TRBJ2-2, with D possibly being TRBD2 (6 bases). With 6 bases removed from V and 0 bases from J, the gap between germline ends came to 8 bases. Per the germline V gene, CDR1 is LNHDA and CDR2 is SQIVND (reference sequence). This CDR3 region has 14 residues. Here the CDR3 DNA reads TGTGCCAGTAGGGTAGCGGCGAACACCGGGGAGCTGTTTTTT. Protein: CASRVAANTGELFF. The full variable domain, its missing parts supplied by reference TRBV19 and TRBJ2-2, is DGGITQSPKYLFRKEGQNVTLSCEQNLNHDAMYWYRQDPGQGLRLIYYSQIVNDFQKGDIAEGYSVSREKKESFPLTVTSAQKNPTAFYLCASRVAANTGELFFGEGSRLTVL.

In its sample, this clone was seen once. This chain joins TRBV6-5 and TRBJ1-5; TRBD1 matches 7 bases. Trimming removed 6 bases from V and 4 bases from J; junction bases left unmatched: 9. Germline V lookup: CDR1 MNHEY, CDR2 SVGAGI. The CDR3 runs 15 residues. CDR3 amino acids: CASRSSGTANQPQHF. The CDR3 nucleotides are TGTGCCAGCAGATCTTCCGGGACAGCAAATCAGCCCCAGCATTTT.

The chain links TRBV28 to TRBJ2-7, with TRBD2 matching 11 bases. The CDR3 has 20 residues. Trimming removed 1 base from V and 5 bases from J; junction bases left unmatched: 19. Germline assignment: CDR1 MDHEN and CDR2 SYDVKM. The DNA of the CDR3 is TGTGCCAGCAGTTTATTAGGGGGGGGGCTAGCGGGAGGTTCGAGGGACGAGCAGTACTTC. Amino acid sequence: CASSLLGGGLAGGSRDEQYF. Together with reference TRBV28 and TRBJ2-7, the CDR3 gives the full variable domain: DVKVTQSSRYLVKRTGEKVFLECVQDMDHENMFWYRQDPGLGLRLIYFSYDVKMKEKGDIPEGYSVSREKKERFSLILESASTNQTSMYLCASSLLGGGLAGGSRDEQYFGPGTRLTVT.

The J gene is TRBJ2-7, the V gene TRBV29-1, with a weak D call TRBD1 (5 bases). Looked up from germline, CDR1 is SQVTM and CDR2 is ANQGSEA. V was trimmed by 0 bases and J by 1 base, leaving 10 bases between them. The CDR3 extends over 14 amino acids. The CDR3 protein is CSVEEGRSSYEQYF. The CDR3 bases are TGCAGCGTTGAAGAGGGGCGGAGTTCCTACGAGCAGTACTTC.

There are a few counts of this clone. This chain connects TRBV2 to TRBJ1-4, with unresolved D. The CDR3 length is 13 residues. V was pared by 5 bases and J by 3 bases, with 7 bases between. Germline-derived CDR1 and CDR2 are SNHLY and FYNNEI. The CDR3 loop reads CASSFPANEKLFF. The CDR3 coding sequence is TGTGCCAGCAGTTTCCCGGCTAATGAAAAACTGTTTTTT.

The rearrangement uses TRBV2 and TRBJ2-2; D is possibly TRBD2 (6 bases). The CDR3 has 16 amino acids. Trimming took 3 bases from V and 7 from J, leaving 18 bases between them. CDR1 is SNHLY and CDR2 is FYNNEI in the germline V gene. In DNA, the CDR3 is TGTGCCAGCAGTGAGGAGGGGTCCGGGCGGAACGGGGAGCTGTTTTTT. This sequence encodes CASSEEGSGRNGELFF.

The rearrangement links TRBV9 to TRBJ1-4, with 9 bases identical to TRBD1. V dropped 3 bases and J dropped 7; count of bases not matched to a gene: 7. The CDR3 is 15 residues long. Germline CDR1 reads SGDLS; CDR2 reads YYNGEE. The CDR3 protein is CASSGRTGEGEKLFF. CDR3 bases: TGTGCCAGCAGCGGACGGACAGGGGAGGGTGAAAAACTGTTTTTT.